Listed below are T cell receptor beta chains from one sample, sequenced in a study of technical replicates of blood from a handful of donors. Libraries were prepared by immunoSEQ multiplex PCR; TCRdb keeps only in-frame clonotypes and omits some of them. The sample holds some 80,000 clones; 90% to 96% are singletons and the top ten take 0.36%. Material for sequencing was T cells isolated from PBMCs. The receptors derive from a human donor in good health. CDR3s include the opening cysteine and the closing phenylalanine or tryptophan. Fields, in order: CDR3 DNA, CDR3 protein, J gene, D gene, clone size, V gene. A D gene is named only where the DNA matches it firmly. Clone size is shown for a subset of rows, as once, few, many or a class of expanded clone.

CDR3nt: TGTGCCAGCAGTTACTCTCAGGGCCACCTATCCTACGAGCAGTACTTC; CDR3aa: CASSYSQGHLSYEQYF; j_gene: TRBJ2-7; d_gene: -; abundance: -; v_gene: TRBV6-6
CDR3nt: TGTGCCAGCAGCCCACGGACTAGCGGGACCACCTACGAGCAGTACTTC; CDR3aa: CASSPRTSGTTYEQYF; j_gene: TRBJ2-7; d_gene: TRBD2; abundance: once; v_gene: TRBV7-7
CDR3nt: TGTGCCAGCAGCTTGGCCAGGTCCTCAGATACGCAGTATTTT; CDR3aa: CASSLARSSDTQYF; j_gene: TRBJ2-3; d_gene: -; abundance: -; v_gene: TRBV11-3
CDR3nt: TGTGCCAGCAGCGAACAGGGGATGAGTGAAAAACTGTTTTTT; CDR3aa: CASSEQGMSEKLFF; j_gene: TRBJ1-4; d_gene: TRBD1; abundance: -; v_gene: TRBV11-2
CDR3nt: TGTGCCAGCAGCGTAGGCGGGAGCTACAATGAGCAGTTCTTC; CDR3aa: CASSVGGSYNEQFF; j_gene: TRBJ2-1; d_gene: TRBD2; abundance: -; v_gene: TRBV9
CDR3nt: TGCGCCAGCAGGCGCACCCAGGGGGCTAATGAGCAGTTCTTC; CDR3aa: CASRRTQGANEQFF; j_gene: TRBJ2-1; d_gene: TRBD1; abundance: -; v_gene: TRBV4-3
CDR3nt: TGTGCCAGCAGTCTCCGACAGGGGATTGGCTACACCTTC; CDR3aa: CASSLRQGIGYTF; j_gene: TRBJ1-2; d_gene: TRBD1; abundance: -; v_gene: TRBV27
CDR3nt: TGCGCCAGCAGGCGACAGGGGTACTCGAACACTGAAGCTTTCTTT; CDR3aa: CASRRQGYSNTEAFF; j_gene: TRBJ1-1; d_gene: TRBD1; abundance: once; v_gene: TRBV5-1
CDR3nt: TGCGCCAGCAGCTTCGGACTAGCGGAGTACCAAGAGACCCAGTACTTC; CDR3aa: CASSFGLAEYQETQYF; j_gene: TRBJ2-5; d_gene: TRBD2; abundance: once; v_gene: TRBV5-1
CDR3nt: TGTGCCAGCAGCTTGGGACCCCACAGGAGCTTC; CDR3aa: CASSLGPHRSF; j_gene: TRBJ2-7; d_gene: -; abundance: -; v_gene: TRBV5-4
CDR3nt: TGCAGCGTTGAGATTGCCGGGACAGGGTCAAATCAGCCCCAGCATTTT; CDR3aa: CSVEIAGTGSNQPQHF; j_gene: TRBJ1-5; d_gene: TRBD1; abundance: few; v_gene: TRBV29-1
CDR3nt: TGTGCCATCAGCGCTAGCGGGAGGCTCACCTACGAGCAGTACTTC; CDR3aa: CAISASGRLTYEQYF; j_gene: TRBJ2-7; d_gene: TRBD2; abundance: -; v_gene: TRBV10-3
CDR3nt: TGTGCCAGCAGACGACAGGGAATCGGCTATGGCTACACCTTC; CDR3aa: CASRRQGIGYGYTF; j_gene: TRBJ1-2; d_gene: TRBD1; abundance: few; v_gene: TRBV27
CDR3nt: TGTGCCAGCTCACCGCCTAGCGGGATTGAGACCCAGTACTTC; CDR3aa: CASSPPSGIETQYF; j_gene: TRBJ2-5; d_gene: TRBD2; abundance: -; v_gene: TRBV18
CDR3nt: TGTGCCAGCAGCCGTACCCCTACCTACGAGCAGTACTTC; CDR3aa: CASSRTPTYEQYF; j_gene: TRBJ2-7; d_gene: -; abundance: -; v_gene: TRBV6-5
CDR3nt: TGTGCCAGCAGCGTAGTTGACTCGATTAGCACAGATACGCAGTATTTT; CDR3aa: CASSVVDSISTDTQYF; j_gene: TRBJ2-3; d_gene: -; abundance: -; v_gene: TRBV9
CDR3nt: TGCGCCAGCAGCCAAGACGTTCGTGAGGGTCAGCCCCAGCATTTT; CDR3aa: CASSQDVREGQPQHF; j_gene: TRBJ1-5; d_gene: -; abundance: -; v_gene: TRBV4-1
CDR3nt: TGCGCCAGCAGCTTTTCCCGAGGGGGAAACACTGAAGCTTTCTTT; CDR3aa: CASSFSRGGNTEAFF; j_gene: TRBJ1-1; d_gene: -; abundance: few; v_gene: TRBV10-1
CDR3nt: TGTGCCAGCAGTTTGACGGGATCAGGAAACACCATATATTTT; CDR3aa: CASSLTGSGNTIYF; j_gene: TRBJ1-3; d_gene: -; abundance: -; v_gene: TRBV27
CDR3nt: TGCGCCAGCAGTGGACGAGCGCAACCCCAGTCCCAGCATTTT; CDR3aa: CASSGRAQPQSQHF; j_gene: TRBJ1-5; d_gene: -; abundance: once; v_gene: TRBV10-1
CDR3nt: TGCGCCAGCAGCCAAGCCGGGGGTCATCAGCCCCAGCATTTT; CDR3aa: CASSQAGGHQPQHF; j_gene: TRBJ1-5; d_gene: -; abundance: -; v_gene: TRBV4-3
CDR3nt: TGTGCCACCAGCAGACCAGGGGACAGGGGGGGACAGCCCCAGCATTTT; CDR3aa: CATSRPGDRGGQPQHF; j_gene: TRBJ1-5; d_gene: TRBD1; abundance: once; v_gene: TRBV15
CDR3nt: TGTGCCAGCATGCCGGTCCACGGGATGGATACGCAGTATTTT; CDR3aa: CASMPVHGMDTQYF; j_gene: TRBJ2-3; d_gene: -; abundance: -; v_gene: TRBV28
CDR3nt: TGCAGCGTTGAAGTTTTGGGGACAGGGGTGGCAGATACGCAGTATTTT; CDR3aa: CSVEVLGTGVADTQYF; j_gene: TRBJ2-3; d_gene: TRBD1; abundance: -; v_gene: TRBV29-1
CDR3nt: TGTGCCAGCAGCTTAAAAGAGTACAATGAGCAGTTCTTC; CDR3aa: CASSLKEYNEQFF; j_gene: TRBJ2-1; d_gene: -; abundance: -; v_gene: TRBV7-3
CDR3nt: TGTGCCACCACTCCTACAGGGACGAAAAGCATTCAGTACTTC; CDR3aa: CATTPTGTKSIQYF; j_gene: TRBJ2-4; d_gene: -; abundance: -; v_gene: TRBV27
CDR3nt: TGCAGCGTTGAAGGGACAGACTATGGCTACACCTTC; CDR3aa: CSVEGTDYGYTF; j_gene: TRBJ1-2; d_gene: -; abundance: -; v_gene: TRBV29-1
CDR3nt: TGCGCCAGCAGCCAGGGAAGGGGAAGCACAGATACGCAGTATTTT; CDR3aa: CASSQGRGSTDTQYF; j_gene: TRBJ2-3; d_gene: -; abundance: -; v_gene: TRBV4-3
CDR3nt: TGTGCCATCAGTGACACGACTACCTACGAGCAGTACTTC; CDR3aa: CAISDTTTYEQYF; j_gene: TRBJ2-7; d_gene: -; abundance: -; v_gene: TRBV10-3
CDR3nt: TGTGCCAGCAGTTCGGGACAGCTCTACGAGCAGTACTTC; CDR3aa: CASSSGQLYEQYF; j_gene: TRBJ2-7; d_gene: TRBD1; abundance: -; v_gene: TRBV6-5
CDR3nt: TGTGCCAGCAGCTCCGCTAGCGGAGGTAGGGCCAAAAACATTCAGTACTTC; CDR3aa: CASSSASGGRAKNIQYF; j_gene: TRBJ2-4; d_gene: TRBD2; abundance: few; v_gene: TRBV13
CDR3nt: TGTGCCAGCACCCTGGGAACAGGGTCCTACGAGCAGTACTTC; CDR3aa: CASTLGTGSYEQYF; j_gene: TRBJ2-7; d_gene: -; abundance: -; v_gene: TRBV7-9
CDR3nt: TGTGCCAGCACCGAAGCAGGGACTAGCGGGAGATTCAACAATGAGCAGTTCTTC; CDR3aa: CASTEAGTSGRFNNEQFF; j_gene: TRBJ2-1; d_gene: TRBD2; abundance: -; v_gene: TRBV6-1
CDR3nt: TGTGCCAGCACAGAACAACAGGGAGGGAAACTGTTTTTT; CDR3aa: CASTEQQGGKLFF; j_gene: TRBJ1-4; d_gene: -; abundance: -; v_gene: TRBV6-6
CDR3nt: TGTGCCAGCAGCGACACTGTGGACAGCAGGACTAATGAAAAACTGTTTTTT; CDR3aa: CASSDTVDSRTNEKLFF; j_gene: TRBJ1-4; d_gene: -; abundance: -; v_gene: TRBV5-8
CDR3nt: TGCGCCAGCAGGAGCGACAGGGAGGTTGAGTCGATTACGCAGTATTTT; CDR3aa: CASRSDREVESITQYF; j_gene: TRBJ2-3; d_gene: -; abundance: -; v_gene: TRBV5-1
CDR3nt: TGTGCCAGTAGTACCCTAGCGGGAGTAGTCGAGCAGTACTTC; CDR3aa: CASSTLAGVVEQYF; j_gene: TRBJ2-7; d_gene: TRBD2; abundance: -; v_gene: TRBV19
CDR3nt: TGTGCCAGCAGTGAATACAGGGGCGGGGGCTACACCTTC; CDR3aa: CASSEYRGGGYTF; j_gene: TRBJ1-2; d_gene: TRBD1; abundance: -; v_gene: TRBV6-1
CDR3nt: TGTGCCAGCAGCGTAGCTCTCGACAGTTACTACGAGCAGTACTTC; CDR3aa: CASSVALDSYYEQYF; j_gene: TRBJ2-7; d_gene: -; abundance: -; v_gene: TRBV9
CDR3nt: TGTGCCAGCAGCTTAGTAGCAGGGCGGGGCTACACCTTC; CDR3aa: CASSLVAGRGYTF; j_gene: TRBJ1-2; d_gene: -; abundance: once; v_gene: TRBV7-3
CDR3nt: TGTGCCAGCAGTACTAGCGGGCCCAGCACAGATACGCAGTATTTT; CDR3aa: CASSTSGPSTDTQYF; j_gene: TRBJ2-3; d_gene: TRBD2; abundance: once; v_gene: TRBV27
CDR3nt: TGCGCCAGCAAAGACGGGGGGATAATTGGGGAGCTGTTTTTT; CDR3aa: CASKDGGIIGELFF; j_gene: TRBJ2-2; d_gene: TRBD2; abundance: once; v_gene: TRBV10-2
CDR3nt: TGTGCCAGCAGCCCGCACGGACAGGGCCCCAGGGAGACCCAGTACTTC; CDR3aa: CASSPHGQGPRETQYF; j_gene: TRBJ2-5; d_gene: TRBD1; abundance: -; v_gene: TRBV7-8
CDR3nt: TGTGCCAGTAGTATTACCAGGGGCAACTACGAGCAGTACTTC; CDR3aa: CASSITRGNYEQYF; j_gene: TRBJ2-7; d_gene: -; abundance: -; v_gene: TRBV19
CDR3nt: TGTGCCAGTAGTATTAGTTCGCTAGCCAAAAACATTCAGTACTTC; CDR3aa: CASSISSLAKNIQYF; j_gene: TRBJ2-4; d_gene: -; abundance: -; v_gene: TRBV19
CDR3nt: TGTGCCAGCAGCTTAGCTCAGGAAGATGTCTACACCTTC; CDR3aa: CASSLAQEDVYTF; j_gene: TRBJ1-2; d_gene: -; abundance: once; v_gene: TRBV11-2
CDR3nt: TGTGCCAGCAGTGAATTCGACAGGCCCGGTGGCTACACCTTC; CDR3aa: CASSEFDRPGGYTF; j_gene: TRBJ1-2; d_gene: -; abundance: -; v_gene: TRBV25-1
CDR3nt: TGTGCCAGCTCACCATCGGGACAGGGGGTACAAGCTTTCTTT; CDR3aa: CASSPSGQGVQAFF; j_gene: TRBJ1-1; d_gene: TRBD1; abundance: -; v_gene: TRBV18
CDR3nt: TGTGCCAGCAGCGGCGGGAATTCCTACGAGCAGTACTTC; CDR3aa: CASSGGNSYEQYF; j_gene: TRBJ2-7; d_gene: -; abundance: -; v_gene: TRBV5-6
CDR3nt: TGTGCCTGGAGTACAGGGATTGAAGCTTTCTTT; CDR3aa: CAWSTGIEAFF; j_gene: TRBJ1-1; d_gene: -; abundance: once; v_gene: TRBV30